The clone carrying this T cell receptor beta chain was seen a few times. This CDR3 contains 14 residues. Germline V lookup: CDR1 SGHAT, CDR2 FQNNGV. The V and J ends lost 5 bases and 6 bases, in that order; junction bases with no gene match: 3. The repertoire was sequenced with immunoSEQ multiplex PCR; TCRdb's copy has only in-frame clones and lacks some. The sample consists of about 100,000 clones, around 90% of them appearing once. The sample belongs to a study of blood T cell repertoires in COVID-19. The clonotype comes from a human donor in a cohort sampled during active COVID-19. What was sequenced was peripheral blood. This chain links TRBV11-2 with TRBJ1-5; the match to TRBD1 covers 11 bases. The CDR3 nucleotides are TGTGCCAGCAGCCCTGGGACAGGGGGTCAGCCCCAGCATTTT. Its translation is CASSPGTGGQPQHF.